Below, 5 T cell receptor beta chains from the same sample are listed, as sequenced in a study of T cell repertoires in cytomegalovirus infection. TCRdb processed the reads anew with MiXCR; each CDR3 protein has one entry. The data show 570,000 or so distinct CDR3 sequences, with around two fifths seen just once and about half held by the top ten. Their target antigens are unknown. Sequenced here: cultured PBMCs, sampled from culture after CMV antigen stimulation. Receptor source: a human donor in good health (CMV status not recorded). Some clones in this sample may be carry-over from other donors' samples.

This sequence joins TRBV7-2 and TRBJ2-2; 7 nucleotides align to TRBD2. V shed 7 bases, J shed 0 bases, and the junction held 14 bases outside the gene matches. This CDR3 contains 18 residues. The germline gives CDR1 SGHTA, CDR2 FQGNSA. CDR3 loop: CASTRPFWGGTNTGELFF. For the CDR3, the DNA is TGTGCCAGCACCCGCCCCTTTTGGGGGGGGACGAACACCGGGGAGCTGTTTTTT.

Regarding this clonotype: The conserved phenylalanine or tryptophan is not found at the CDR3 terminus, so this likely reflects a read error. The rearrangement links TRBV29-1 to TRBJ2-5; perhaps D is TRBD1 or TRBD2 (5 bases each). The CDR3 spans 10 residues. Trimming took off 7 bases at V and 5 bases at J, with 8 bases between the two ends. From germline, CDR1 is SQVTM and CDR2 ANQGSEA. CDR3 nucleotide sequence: TGCAGCGGGGGGTCGGAGACCCAGTACTAC. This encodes CSGGSETQYY.

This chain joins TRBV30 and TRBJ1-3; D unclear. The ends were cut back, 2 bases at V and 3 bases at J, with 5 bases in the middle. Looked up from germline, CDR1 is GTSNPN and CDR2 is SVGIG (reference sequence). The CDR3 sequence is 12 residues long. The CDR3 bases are TGTGCCTGGAGTTTTTTTGGAAACACCATATATTTT. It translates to CAWSFFGNTIYF.

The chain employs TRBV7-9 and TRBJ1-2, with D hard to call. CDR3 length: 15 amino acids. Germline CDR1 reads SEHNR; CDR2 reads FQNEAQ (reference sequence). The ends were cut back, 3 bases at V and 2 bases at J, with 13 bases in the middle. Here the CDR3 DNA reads TGTGCCAGCAGCTTCCGCTCGAGTGGCAACTATGGCTACACCTTC. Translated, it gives CASSFRSSGNYGYTF.

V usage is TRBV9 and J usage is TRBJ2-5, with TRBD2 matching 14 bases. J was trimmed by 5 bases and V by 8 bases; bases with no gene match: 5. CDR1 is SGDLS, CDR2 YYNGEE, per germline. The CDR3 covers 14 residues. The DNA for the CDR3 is TGTGCCAGGACTAGCGGGAGGGGTCCCGAGACCCAGTACTTC. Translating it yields CARTSGRGPETQYF.